A selection of T cell receptor beta chains follows, all from one sample in a study of blood T cell repertoires in COVID-19. The data were produced by immunoSEQ multiplex PCR, yet TCRdb's version contains in-frame clones alone and is incomplete. The table shows roughly 80,000 clones, with around 84% occurring only once. The sequenced material came from peripheral blood. The origin of the receptors is a man aged 50 or older with acute or convalescent COVID-19. The CDR3 runs from the conserved cysteine through the conserved F or W. Fields, in order: V gene, clone size, J gene, D gene, CDR3 protein, CDR3 DNA. The D gene is left open where the match is weak. Clone size is not always given. Where it is, it says once, few, many or a class for expanded clones.

V: TRBV7-7
size: .
J: TRBJ1-3
D: TRBD1
CDR3: CASSPGVGTAGNTIYF
DNA: TGTGCCAGCAGCCCAGGGGTTGGGACAGCTGGAAACACCATATATTTT

V: TRBV5-1
size: once
J: TRBJ2-7
D: TRBD1
CDR3: CASSLGTALTYEQYF
DNA: TGCGCCAGCAGCCTCGGGACAGCCCTAACCTACGAGCAGTACTTC

V: TRBV29-1
size: few
J: TRBJ1-1
D: .
CDR3: CSGLSRGTEAFF
DNA: TGCAGCGGCCTCTCCCGGGGCACTGAAGCTTTCTTT

V: TRBV30
size: .
J: TRBJ1-3
D: .
CDR3: CAWNQDSAGNTIYF
DNA: TGTGCCTGGAACCAGGACAGTGCTGGAAACACCATATATTTT

V: TRBV28
size: .
J: TRBJ1-1
D: TRBD1
CDR3: CASSFPGGGGTEAFF
DNA: TGTGCCAGCAGTTTCCCAGGGGGCGGGGGAACTGAAGCTTTCTTT

V: TRBV4-1
size: .
J: TRBJ2-1
D: .
CDR3: CASSPGHSNEQFF
DNA: TGCGCCAGCAGCCCGGGACACTCCAATGAGCAGTTCTTC

V: TRBV18
size: .
J: TRBJ1-6
D: TRBD1
CDR3: CASSPGQGDNSPLHF
DNA: TGTGCCAGCTCACCGGGACAGGGGGATAATTCACCCCTCCACTTT

V: TRBV4-3
size: .
J: TRBJ2-3
D: TRBD2
CDR3: CASSPGTSGGETQYF
DNA: TGCGCCAGCAGCCCCGGGACTAGCGGGGGGGAGACGCAGTATTTT

V: TRBV28
size: .
J: TRBJ2-7
D: TRBD1
CDR3: CASSGTGASEDEQYF
DNA: TGTGCCAGCAGTGGGACAGGGGCCTCGGAAGACGAGCAGTACTTC

V: TRBV10-3
size: .
J: TRBJ2-2
D: TRBD1
CDR3: CAISAPGQGSGELFF
DNA: TGTGCCATCAGTGCCCCGGGACAGGGCTCCGGGGAGCTGTTTTTT

V: TRBV7-8
size: .
J: TRBJ2-5
D: TRBD2
CDR3: CASSSRSGGVRETQYF
DNA: TGTGCCAGCAGCTCCCGTAGCGGGGGAGTTCGAGAGACCCAGTACTTC

V: TRBV7-8
size: few
J: TRBJ2-1
D: TRBD2
CDR3: CASSMGLARFGEQFF
DNA: TGTGCCAGCAGCATGGGACTAGCCCGGTTTGGTGAGCAGTTCTTC

V: TRBV5-1
size: few
J: TRBJ2-3
D: TRBD1
CDR3: CASSLDRGSTDTQYF
DNA: TGCGCCAGCAGCTTGGACAGGGGAAGCACAGATACGCAGTATTTT

V: TRBV11-2
size: .
J: TRBJ1-1
D: .
CDR3: CASSLSQGAEAFF
DNA: TGTGCCAGCAGCTTAAGTCAGGGCGCTGAAGCTTTCTTT

V: TRBV7-2
size: .
J: TRBJ1-2
D: TRBD1
CDR3: CASTQGAGQDGGYTF
DNA: TGTGCCAGCACGCAGGGCGCGGGACAGGATGGTGGCTACACCTTC

V: TRBV9
size: .
J: TRBJ2-2
D: TRBD1
CDR3: CASSDRDRANTGELFF
DNA: TGTGCCAGCAGTGACCGGGACAGGGCCAACACCGGGGAGCTGTTTTTT

V: TRBV14
size: .
J: TRBJ2-7
D: TRBD2
CDR3: CASSRRTSGNLDEQYF
DNA: TGTGCCAGCAGCCGAAGGACTAGCGGGAATCTTGACGAGCAGTACTTC

V: TRBV2
size: once
J: TRBJ2-7
D: TRBD1
CDR3: CASTPGQGAYEQYF
DNA: TGTGCCAGCACCCCTGGACAGGGAGCCTACGAGCAGTACTTC

V: TRBV28
size: once
J: TRBJ2-1
D: TRBD1
CDR3: CASSSATGKSYNEQFF
DNA: TGTGCCAGCAGTTCCGCGACAGGGAAGTCCTACAATGAGCAGTTCTTC

V: TRBV7-9
size: .
J: TRBJ2-1
D: TRBD1
CDR3: CASSRSTTGSLYNEQFF
DNA: TGTGCCAGCAGCCGTTCAACGACAGGGTCCCTCTACAATGAGCAGTTCTTC

V: TRBV11-2
size: .
J: TRBJ2-7
D: .
CDR3: CASSTQQALEQYF
DNA: TGTGCCAGCAGTACTCAACAGGCTTTAGAGCAGTACTTC

V: TRBV3-1/TRBV3-2
size: .
J: TRBJ1-2
D: .
CDR3: CASSQATVGGRSGYTF
DNA: TGTGCCAGCAGCCAAGCGACGGTCGGGGGGCGGAGTGGCTACACCTTC

V: TRBV11-2
size: .
J: TRBJ2-7
D: TRBD2
CDR3: CASSFGLASYEQYF
DNA: TGTGCCAGCAGCTTTGGACTAGCCTCCTACGAGCAGTACTTC

V: TRBV7-2
size: .
J: TRBJ1-4
D: .
CDR3: CASRIGQINEKLFF
DNA: TGTGCCAGCCGGATTGGGCAGATTAATGAAAAACTGTTTTTT

V: TRBV3-1/TRBV3-2
size: .
J: TRBJ2-2
D: TRBD2
CDR3: CASSLTSGRNTGELFF
DNA: TGTGCCAGCAGCCTCACTAGCGGTCGGAACACCGGGGAGCTGTTTTTT

V: TRBV19
size: .
J: TRBJ2-6
D: TRBD2
CDR3: CASSPGLAGSFTGGANVLTF
DNA: TGTGCCAGTAGTCCTGGACTAGCGGGAAGTTTTACGGGTGGGGCCAACGTCCTGACTTTC

V: TRBV29-1
size: once
J: TRBJ2-1
D: TRBD2
CDR3: CSVEDPSGGYNEQFF
DNA: TGCAGCGTTGAAGATCCTAGCGGGGGGTACAATGAGCAGTTCTTC

V: TRBV27
size: .
J: TRBJ2-7
D: TRBD1
CDR3: CASSPRDRGYEQYF
DNA: TGTGCCAGCAGCCCTCGGGACAGGGGCTACGAGCAGTACTTC

V: TRBV5-1
size: .
J: TRBJ2-1
D: TRBD1
CDR3: CASSFRDSSYNEQFF
DNA: TGCGCCAGCAGCTTTCGGGACAGCTCCTACAATGAGCAGTTCTTC

V: TRBV24-1
size: .
J: TRBJ2-5
D: .
CDR3: CATSDSQGGGETQYF
DNA: TGTGCCACCAGTGATTCCCAGGGGGGTGGAGAGACCCAGTACTTC

V: TRBV19
size: .
J: TRBJ2-7
D: TRBD1
CDR3: CASSTRGQGGEQYF
DNA: TGTGCCAGTAGTACCCGTGGACAGGGAGGCGAGCAGTACTTC

V: TRBV9
size: few
J: TRBJ2-7
D: TRBD2
CDR3: CASSTSGKRGTYEQYF
DNA: TGTGCCAGCAGCACCTCTGGGAAGCGGGGGACCTACGAGCAGTACTTC

V: TRBV27
size: .
J: TRBJ1-2
D: .
CDR3: CASSLQGYNYGYTF
DNA: TGTGCCAGCAGTTTGCAGGGGTATAACTATGGCTACACCTTC

V: TRBV27
size: .
J: TRBJ2-4
D: .
CDR3: CASSPQGKNIQYF
DNA: TGTGCCAGCAGCCCACAGGGTAAAAACATTCAGTACTTC

V: TRBV29-1
size: .
J: TRBJ1-2
D: .
CDR3: CSVGQSLRNGYTF
DNA: TGCAGCGTTGGACAGTCCCTTAGGAATGGCTACACCTTC

V: TRBV2
size: .
J: TRBJ2-6
D: .
CDR3: CASSVSTGGANVLTF
DNA: TGTGCCAGCAGTGTTTCAACGGGAGGGGCCAACGTCCTGACTTTC

V: TRBV6-6
size: .
J: TRBJ2-2
D: TRBD2
CDR3: CASSPQRTSVTGELFF
DNA: TGTGCCAGCAGTCCCCAACGTACTAGCGTCACCGGGGAGCTGTTTTTT

V: TRBV9
size: .
J: TRBJ2-7
D: .
CDR3: CASSVSGALTYEQYF
DNA: TGTGCCAGCAGCGTTAGCGGCGCCCTTACCTACGAGCAGTACTTC

V: TRBV11-3
size: once
J: TRBJ2-3
D: TRBD2
CDR3: CASSFLGSGMADTQYF
DNA: TGTGCCAGCAGCTTCCTCGGAAGCGGGATGGCAGATACGCAGTATTTT

V: TRBV3-1/TRBV3-2
size: .
J: TRBJ1-2
D: .
CDR3: CASSQEGANYGYTF
DNA: TGTGCCAGCAGCCAAGAAGGGGCGAACTATGGCTACACCTTC

V: TRBV6-5
size: .
J: TRBJ1-6
D: TRBD1
CDR3: CASSHTGDGNSPLHF
DNA: TGTGCCAGCAGTCACACAGGGGATGGTAATTCACCCCTCCACTTT

V: TRBV29-1
size: once
J: TRBJ2-1
D: TRBD1
CDR3: CSVGGGSWTGGTDEQFF
DNA: TGCAGCGTTGGAGGGGGTAGCTGGACAGGGGGCACGGATGAGCAGTTCTTC

V: TRBV5-8
size: .
J: TRBJ1-5
D: TRBD1
CDR3: CASHRGTGENQPQHF
DNA: TGTGCCAGTCACCGAGGGACAGGCGAAAATCAGCCCCAGCATTTT

V: TRBV7-2
size: .
J: TRBJ1-1
D: .
CDR3: CASSLVQNTEAFF
DNA: TGTGCCAGCAGCTTAGTCCAGAACACTGAAGCTTTCTTT

V: TRBV6-2/TRBV6-3
size: .
J: TRBJ2-7
D: TRBD2
CDR3: CASSYRMARGGPIEQYF
DNA: TGTGCCAGCAGTTACCGGATGGCGCGGGGGGGCCCCATAGAGCAGTACTTC

V: TRBV12-3/TRBV12-4
size: .
J: TRBJ1-2
D: .
CDR3: CASSIQTDYGYTF
DNA: TGTGCCAGCAGTATCCAGACAGACTATGGCTACACCTTC

V: TRBV19
size: .
J: TRBJ2-6
D: TRBD1
CDR3: CATRQGVRAGANVLTF
DNA: TGTGCCACCCGACAGGGGGTTAGGGCTGGGGCCAACGTCCTGACTTTC

V: TRBV3-1/TRBV3-2
size: .
J: TRBJ2-5
D: TRBD2
CDR3: CASSQGSSGTQETQYF
DNA: TGTGCCAGCAGCCAAGGGTCTAGCGGCACTCAAGAGACCCAGTACTTC

V: TRBV9
size: .
J: TRBJ2-1
D: .
CDR3: CASSVGLILSSYNEQFF
DNA: TGTGCCAGCAGCGTTGGACTCATCTTAAGCTCCTACAATGAGCAGTTCTTC

V: TRBV5-1
size: .
J: TRBJ2-2
D: TRBD1
CDR3: CAAGTGETGELFF
DNA: TGCGCCGCCGGGACAGGGGAGACCGGGGAGCTGTTTTTT

V: TRBV6-5
size: .
J: TRBJ1-2
D: TRBD1
CDR3: CATIQGSRGYTF
DNA: TGTGCCACTATACAGGGGTCTCGGGGCTACACCTTC

V: TRBV9
size: once
J: TRBJ2-7
D: TRBD2
CDR3: CASSAQTSGTAYEQYF
DNA: TGTGCCAGCAGCGCCCAAACTAGCGGGACAGCCTACGAGCAGTACTTC